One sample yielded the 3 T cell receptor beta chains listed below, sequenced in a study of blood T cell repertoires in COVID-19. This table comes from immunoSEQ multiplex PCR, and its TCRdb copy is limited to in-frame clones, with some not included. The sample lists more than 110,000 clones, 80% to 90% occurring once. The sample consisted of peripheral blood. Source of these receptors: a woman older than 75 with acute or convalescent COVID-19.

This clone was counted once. Here the CDR3 reads CASSLSTGGLTEAFF. The CDR3 region has the DNA TGTGCCAGCTCACTCTCGACAGGGGGCTTAACTGAAGCTTTCTTT. V and J are TRBV18 and TRBJ1-1, with 10 bases matching TRBD1. There are 15 residues in the CDR3. The V gene's germline CDR1 is KGHSH and CDR2 LQKENI. Trimming took 4 bases from V and 5 from J; bases not matched to a gene: 7.

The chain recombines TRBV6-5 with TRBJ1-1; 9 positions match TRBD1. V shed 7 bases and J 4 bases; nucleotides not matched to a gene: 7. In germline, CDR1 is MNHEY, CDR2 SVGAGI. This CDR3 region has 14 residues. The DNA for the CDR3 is TGTGCCAGCATAGGGTTGGACAGGGGCACTGAAGCTTTCTTT. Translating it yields CASIGLDRGTEAFF.

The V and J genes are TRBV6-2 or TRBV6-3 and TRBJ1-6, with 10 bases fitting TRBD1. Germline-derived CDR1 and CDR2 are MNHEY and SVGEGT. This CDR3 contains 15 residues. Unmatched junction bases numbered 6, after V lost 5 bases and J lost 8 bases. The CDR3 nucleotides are TGTGCCAGCAGTACCGCCGGGACAGGGGATTCACCCCTCCACTTT. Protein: CASSTAGTGDSPLHF.